What follows are 32 T cell receptor beta chains derived from one specimen sequenced in a study of shared clonotypes between healthy human individuals. The repertoire was sequenced with immunoSEQ multiplex PCR; TCRdb's copy has only in-frame clones and lacks some. Among over 1.4 million clones, 96% were seen once, and the ten largest hold roughly 1.2%. Sequenced material: naive CD4+ T cells sorted from blood. Subset here: CD45RA+ positively selected. These receptors originate from a young man in good health.

V usage is TRBV7-9 and J usage is TRBJ2-1, with TRBD2 identical over 10 bases. V dropped 5 bases and J dropped 7; count of bases not matched to a gene: 8. This CDR3 comprises 15 residues. Per the germline V gene, CDR1 is SEHNR and CDR2 is FQNEAQ (reference sequence). DNA for the CDR3: TGTGCCAGCAGCACCAGCGGGAGGGCCCAGAATGAGCAGTTCTTC. Protein sequence: CASSTSGRAQNEQFF.

The chain uses TRBV28 and TRBJ2-7; D is perhaps TRBD2 (5 bases). V gave up 3 bases and J gave up 6 bases, with 24 bases separating them. The CDR3 contains 17 residues. CDR1 is MDHEN, CDR2 SYDVKM, per germline. This CDR3 reads CASSLKSVEVRRGEQYF. The DNA for the CDR3 is TGTGCCAGCAGTTTGAAGTCGGTTGAAGTACGACGGGGCGAGCAGTACTTC.

The chain employs TRBV5-1 and TRBJ1-1; 7 nucleotides match TRBD1. Germline trimming cut 4 bases from V and 0 bases from J; bases unmatched to any gene: 9. Germline CDR1 reads SGHRS; CDR2 reads YFSETQ. The CDR3 runs 16 residues. In nucleotides, the CDR3 is TGCGCCAGCAGCACCGGGATGGGGACAGTGAACACTGAAGCTTTCTTT. Translated: CASSTGMGTVNTEAFF.

This clone showed up just once. The chain has TRBV11-3 and TRBJ2-1, with 16 bases that match TRBD2. Germline values: CDR1 SGHNT, CDR2 YENEEA. The ends lost 1 base at V and 9 bases at J; junction bases unmatched: 6. The CDR3 loop spans 17 amino acids. The CDR3 region is CASSLGGTSGRAGEQFF. DNA of the CDR3: TGTGCCAGCAGCTTAGGCGGGACTAGCGGGAGGGCCGGTGAGCAGTTCTTC.

The rearrangement links TRBV9 to TRBJ2-2, with D maybe TRBD2 (7 bases). The germline gives CDR1 SGDLS, CDR2 YYNGEE. CDR3 size: 15 residues. V lost 0 bases and J 6 bases, leaving 12 bases between the germline ends. In nucleotides, the CDR3 is TGTGCCAGCAGCGTAGTTTCGGGGGGCTCCGGGGAGCTGTTTTTT. Residues: CASSVVSGGSGELFF.

The CDR3 region is CASSSYLPAPNEQFF. CDR3 in DNA: TGCGCCAGCAGCTCTTACTTACCTGCCCCCAATGAGCAGTTCTTC. The chain has TRBV5-1 and TRBJ2-1; the D is unclear. V lost 3 bases, J lost 6 bases, and 16 bases lay in between. Germline V gene lookup returns CDR1 SGHRS and CDR2 YFSETQ. CDR3 length equals 15 residues. Combining the CDR3 with reference TRBV5-1 and TRBJ2-1 gives the whole variable domain KAGVTQTPRYLIKTRGQQVTLSCSPISGHRSVSWYQQTPGQGLQFLFEYFSETQRNKGNFPGRFSGRQFSNSRSEMNVSTLELGDSALYLCASSSYLPAPNEQFFGPGTRLTVL.

V usage is TRBV25-1 and J usage is TRBJ2-3; 10 bases fit TRBD2. The CDR3 runs 14 residues. Germline assignment: CDR1 MGHDK and CDR2 SYGVNS. The trim removed 3 bases at V and 5 bases at J, leaving 2 bases unmatched. In DNA form, the CDR3 reads TGTGCCAGCAGTGATCCTAGCGGGGGAGATACGCAGTATTTT. Amino acid sequence: CASSDPSGGDTQYF.

The chain carries TRBV15 and TRBJ2-7, with TRBD2 matching 9 bases. Looked up from germline, CDR1 is LNHNV and CDR2 is YYDKDF (reference sequence). CDR3 length: 17 amino acids. Trimming took 5 bases from V and 6 from J; bases not matched to a gene: 17. DNA for the CDR3: TGTGCCACCAGCTTTGCACCCGGGGGGCGGGAGGGCCTCGAGCAGTACTTC. Its translation is CATSFAPGGREGLEQYF.

The V gene is TRBV7-2, the J gene TRBJ2-7, with TRBD1 matching 8 bases. Germline V lookup: CDR1 SGHTA, CDR2 FQGNSA. The junction had 9 bases not matched to a gene; V was cut back by 3 bases and J by 5 bases. CDR3 size: 15 residues. CDR3 amino acids: CASSLHGTGVDEQYF. In DNA form, the CDR3 reads TGTGCCAGCAGCTTGCACGGGACAGGCGTGGACGAGCAGTACTTC.

The chain has TRBV6-6 and TRBJ1-2; unclear D gene. CDR3 length: 14 amino acids. The ends were cut back, 5 bases at V and 3 bases at J, with 13 bases in the middle. Germline loops: CDR1 MNHNY, CDR2 SVGAGI (reference sequence). The CDR3 loop is CASSLRAGDYGYTF. CDR3 in DNA: TGTGCCAGCAGTCTACGGGCGGGTGACTATGGCTACACCTTC.

The CDR3 region is CASSYSANYEQYF. For the CDR3, the DNA is TGTGCCAGCAGTTACTCGGCCAACTACGAGCAGTACTTC. The rearrangement joins TRBV6-5 to TRBJ2-7, with D unclear. The germline CDR1 and CDR2 sequences are MNHEY and SVGAGI. The CDR3 runs 13 residues. V lost 0 bases and J lost 3, with 6 bases in between.

This chain uses TRBV5-1 with TRBJ1-4, with D hard to call. Germline assignment: CDR1 SGHRS and CDR2 YFSETQ. The CDR3 is made up of 14 amino acids. V was pared by 3 bases and J by 5 bases, with 11 bases between. This chain's CDR3 is CASSSRGQNEKLFF. The CDR3 coding sequence is TGCGCCAGCAGCTCTCGAGGGCAAAATGAAAAACTGTTTTTT.

The chain links TRBV6-1 to TRBJ1-5; no reliable D call. This CDR3 spans 14 amino acids. V lost 0 bases and J 3 bases, leaving 6 bases between the germline ends. Germline lookup yields CDR1 MNHNS and CDR2 SASEGT. The chain's CDR3 is CASSEAGFNQPQHF. CDR3 in DNA: TGTGCCAGCAGTGAAGCGGGTTTCAATCAGCCCCAGCATTTT.

The CDR3: CATSRAVQETQYF. CDR3 DNA sequence: TGTGCCACCTCGAGGGCGGTCCAAGAGACCCAGTACTTC. The chain links TRBV6-6 to TRBJ2-5; possibly TRBD2 for D (5 bases). In germline, CDR1 is MNHNY, CDR2 SVGAGI (reference sequence). CDR3 length: 13 amino acids. V was shortened by 10 bases and J by 1 base, with 13 bases between the two germline ends.

This sequence joins TRBV5-1 and TRBJ2-7; no firm D call. CDR3 size: 13 residues. The V end lost 2 bases, the J end lost 1 base, and 7 bases lay between the germline ends. Germline V gives CDR1 SGHRS, CDR2 YFSETQ. CDR3 DNA sequence: TGCGCCAGCAGCTTCGAACCTTCCTACGAGCAGTACTTC. It specifies CASSFEPSYEQYF.

CDR3 protein: CASSGTSGVTDTQYF. In DNA, the CDR3 is TGCGCCAGCAGCGGAACTAGCGGGGTCACAGATACGCAGTATTTT. The chain recombines TRBV5-1 with TRBJ2-3; 10 bases agree with TRBD2. The CDR3 is 15 amino acids. The V and J ends lost 4 bases and 2 bases, in that order; junction bases with no gene match: 4. Germline values: CDR1 SGHRS, CDR2 YFSETQ.

The chain employs TRBV7-2 and TRBJ2-1; D uncertain. In germline, CDR1 is SGHTA, CDR2 FQGNSA. This CDR3 contains 15 residues. V gave up 4 bases and J gave up 0 bases, with 10 bases separating them. The CDR3 DNA reads as TGTGCCAGCAGCTCCGGCCTTCGCTCCTACAATGAGCAGTTCTTC. Translation gives CASSSGLRSYNEQFF.

The chain recombines TRBV15 with TRBJ2-3, with a possible D match to TRBD2 (7 bases). Trimming removed 0 bases from V and 2 bases from J, with 12 bases in between. The CDR3 has 16 residues. The germline V gene has CDR1 LNHNV and CDR2 YYDKDF (reference sequence). This CDR3 is CATSRELAGATDTQYF. CDR3 nucleotides: TGTGCCACCAGCAGAGAACTTGCGGGGGCCACAGATACGCAGTATTTT.

The J gene is TRBJ2-2, the V gene TRBV30; possible D gene TRBD2, 6 bases. In germline, CDR1 is GTSNPN, CDR2 SVGIG (reference sequence). V dropped 8 bases and J dropped 2 bases, with 12 bases sitting between them. The CDR3 contains 13 residues. CDR3 sequence (DNA): TGTGCCGCCGGGACTTTTAACACCGGGGAGCTGTTTTTT. It is translated as CAAGTFNTGELFF.

The chain uses TRBV19 and TRBJ1-2; tentative D call: TRBD1 (5 bases). Trimming shortened V by 7 bases and J by 8 bases, and 20 bases separated the two germline ends. This CDR3 comprises 14 residues. Looked up from germline, CDR1 is LNHDA and CDR2 is SQIVND (reference sequence). CDR3 residues: CASKWNWGDGGYTF. CDR3 in DNA: TGTGCCAGTAAATGGAATTGGGGGGATGGCGGCTACACCTTC.

This clone was detected once. The rearrangement links TRBV27 to TRBJ2-7; 10 nucleotides align to TRBD1. Germline assignment: CDR1 MNHEY and CDR2 SMNVEV (reference sequence). The junction had 5 bases not matched to a gene; V was cut back by 6 bases and J by 3 bases. This CDR3 is built from 14 residues. In DNA form, the CDR3 reads TGTGCCAGCAGGCCCGGGACAGGGGACTACGAGCAGTACTTC. Its protein is CASRPGTGDYEQYF.

This clone was observed a single time. The gene calls are TRBV25-1 and TRBJ2-5, with TRBD2 identical over 9 bases. Trimming cost V 5 bases and J 4 bases; bases outside gene matches: 11. The length of the CDR3 is 16 residues. Per the germline V gene, CDR1 is MGHDK and CDR2 is SYGVNS. CDR3 DNA: TGTGCCAGCAGTCCCCTCGACAGCGGGAGGATAGAGACCCAGTACTTC. Its translation: CASSPLDSGRIETQYF.

The J gene is TRBJ2-5, the V gene TRBV5-1, with 7 bases that match TRBD1. V shed 5 bases, J shed 4 bases, and the junction held 17 bases outside the gene matches. Per the germline V gene, CDR1 is SGHRS and CDR2 is YFSETQ. This CDR3 has 17 residues. The CDR3 region is CASSMSRGSSEGETQYF. CDR3 bases: TGCGCCAGCAGTATGTCCAGGGGGTCCTCCGAAGGAGAGACCCAGTACTTC. The full variable domain, completed using reference TRBV5-1 and TRBJ2-5, is KAGVTQTPRYLIKTRGQQVTLSCSPISGHRSVSWYQQTPGQGLQFLFEYFSETQRNKGNFPGRFSGRQFSNSRSEMNVSTLELGDSALYLCASSMSRGSSEGETQYFGPGTRLLVL.

This chain uses TRBV19 with TRBJ2-2; TRBD1 aligns across 7 bases. Trimming cost V 1 base and J 5 bases; bases outside gene matches: 1. CDR3 length equals 14 residues. The germline CDR1 and CDR2 sequences are LNHDA and SQIVND (reference sequence). The CDR3 DNA reads TGTGCCAGTAGTATAGCACAGGGGACCGGGGAGCTGTTTTTT. It specifies CASSIAQGTGELFF.

This chain uses TRBV5-5 with TRBJ2-7; D is unclear. Germline CDR1 and CDR2: SGHKS and YYEKEE (reference sequence). Trimming took 4 bases from V and 1 from J, leaving 9 bases between them. The CDR3 runs 13 residues. Here the CDR3 reads CASSPLGSYEQYF. The DNA for the CDR3 is TGTGCCAGCAGCCCGCTGGGGTCCTACGAGCAGTACTTC.

CDR3 sequence (DNA): TGTGCCAGTAGTAAAGCCCTAGGTTTCACCGGGGAGCTGTTTTTT. Translated: CASSKALGFTGELFF. The chain employs TRBV19 and TRBJ2-2, with no clear D. Germline V gene sequence: CDR1 LNHDA, CDR2 SQIVND (reference sequence). Trimming removed 4 bases from V and 4 bases from J, with 13 bases in between. The CDR3 covers 15 residues.

The chain uses TRBV7-8 and TRBJ1-1; D gene unclear. CDR1 and CDR2 from the germline V gene are SGHVS and FQNEAQ. The CDR3 is made up of 17 amino acids. V gave up 1 base and J gave up 3 bases, with 18 bases separating them. CDR3 bases: TGTGCCAGCAGCTTAGAAATGCAACGGGGTATTTACACTGAAGCTTTCTTT. It is translated as CASSLEMQRGIYTEAFF.

The chain is built from TRBV7-8 and TRBJ2-7; TRBD2 matches 8 bases. CDR3 length equals 15 residues. J lost 0 bases, V lost 5 bases, and 6 bases had no gene match. Per germline, CDR1 SGHVS and CDR2 FQNEAQ. The CDR3 DNA reads TGTGCCAGCAGCAGGCGACTAGCGAGCTCCTACGAGCAGTACTTC. Translated: CASSRRLASSYEQYF.

On this clone: A much larger clone differs by one base, so this may be a read error. This same CDR3 is encoded by further DNA sequences in the sample. CDR3 coding DNA: TGTGCCTGGAGTCCCACCGGGACAGGGTTCCATGAACAGTTCTTC. This encodes CAWSPTGTGFHEQFF. This chain joins TRBV30 and TRBJ2-1; 9 nucleotides agree with TRBD1. This CDR3 is 15 amino acids long. Germline assignment: CDR1 GTSNPN and CDR2 SVGIG (reference sequence).

This chain connects TRBV5-1 to TRBJ1-5; TRBD1 might be the D (6 bases). Germline V lookup: CDR1 SGHRS, CDR2 YFSETQ. This CDR3 contains 14 residues. Trimming left V 0 bases short and J 5 bases short, with 9 bases between. CDR3 region: CASSLAAGDQPQHF. The CDR3 nucleotides are TGCGCCAGCAGCTTGGCGGCAGGGGATCAGCCCCAGCATTTT.

The gene calls are TRBV19 and TRBJ1-1; 9 bases align to TRBD1. Trimming took 4 bases from V and 6 from J; bases not matched to a gene: 6. Germline values: CDR1 LNHDA, CDR2 SQIVND (reference sequence). The length of the CDR3 is 14 residues. CDR3 region: CASSSGQGKPEAFF. For the CDR3, the DNA is TGTGCCAGTAGTAGCGGACAGGGGAAACCTGAAGCTTTCTTT.

This chain links TRBV7-9 with TRBJ2-7, with 8 positions matching TRBD1. This CDR3 contains 14 residues. The germline V gene has CDR1 SEHNR and CDR2 FQNEAQ (reference sequence). The V and J ends lost 4 bases and 6 bases, in that order; junction bases with no gene match: 8. CDR3 in DNA: TGTGCCAGCAGCTCAAGACAGGGGCGGGGCGAGCAGTACTTC. Translation gives CASSSRQGRGEQYF. Based on the CDR3 plus reference TRBV7-9 and TRBJ2-7, the full variable domain is DTGVSQNPRHKITKRGQNVTFRCDPISEHNRLYWYRQTLGQGPEFLTYFQNEAQLEKSRLLSDRFSAERPKGSFSTLEIQRTEQGDSAMYLCASSSRQGRGEQYFGPGTRLTVT.